This T cell receptor (beta chain) was captured by sequencing in a study of shared clonotypes between healthy human individuals. CDR1 SGDLS and CDR2 YYNGEE come from the germline V gene. Trimming left V 3 bases short and J 0 bases short, with 11 bases between. The CDR3 totals 15 residues. Here immunoSEQ multiplex PCR was the method, and the copy in TCRdb shows in-frame clones only, minus some. The sample contains roughly 650,000 clones, more than 95% of which appear only once. The sequenced material came from naive CD4+ T cells sorted from blood. Subset specified: CD45RA+ positively selected. The gene calls are TRBV9 and TRBJ2-3; no clear D gene. The TCR was taken from a woman in her twenties or thirties in good health. The CDR3 region has the DNA TGTGCCAGCAGCGCCGGACGCCCCAGCACAGATACGCAGTATTTT. Its translation: CASSAGRPSTDTQYF.